What follows are 3 T cell receptor beta chains derived from one specimen sequenced in a study of blood T cell repertoires in COVID-19. Data came from immunoSEQ multiplex PCR; TCRdb stores just in-frame clones and leaves some out. The sample lists roughly 250,000 clones; around nine tenths were seen once. Sequencing was carried out using peripheral blood. The origin of the receptors is a woman aged 40 to 49 who had recovered from COVID-19.

V and J are TRBV30 and TRBJ1-2; 7 positions match TRBD1. From germline, CDR1 is GTSNPN and CDR2 SVGIG (reference sequence). V gave up 1 base and J gave up 5 bases; unmatched junction bases: 16. This CDR3 has 17 residues. This CDR3 is CAWSGSDRPEGYYGYTF. Written as DNA, the CDR3 is TGTGCCTGGAGTGGTTCGGACAGGCCCGAAGGATATTATGGCTACACCTTC.

The chain employs TRBV29-1 and TRBJ1-5; D is possibly TRBD1 (5 bases). CDR3 length: 18 amino acids. CDR1 SQVTM and CDR2 ANQGSEA come from the germline V gene. V dropped 0 bases and J dropped 7 bases, with 25 bases sitting between them. The CDR3 loop is CSVEDPVLTGGRWQPQHF. The CDR3 DNA sequence: TGCAGCGTTGAAGATCCAGTTCTTACGGGGGGAAGGTGGCAGCCCCAGCATTTT.

The rearrangement uses TRBV29-1 and TRBJ2-1; 10 bases are shared with TRBD1. The CDR3 runs to 13 residues. Germline-derived CDR1 and CDR2 are SQVTM and ANQGSEA. The V segment lost 4 bases and the J segment 3 bases; nucleotides outside the gene matches: 0. CDR3 loop: CSVGTGGYNEQFF. DNA of the CDR3: TGCAGCGTTGGGACAGGGGGCTACAATGAGCAGTTCTTC.